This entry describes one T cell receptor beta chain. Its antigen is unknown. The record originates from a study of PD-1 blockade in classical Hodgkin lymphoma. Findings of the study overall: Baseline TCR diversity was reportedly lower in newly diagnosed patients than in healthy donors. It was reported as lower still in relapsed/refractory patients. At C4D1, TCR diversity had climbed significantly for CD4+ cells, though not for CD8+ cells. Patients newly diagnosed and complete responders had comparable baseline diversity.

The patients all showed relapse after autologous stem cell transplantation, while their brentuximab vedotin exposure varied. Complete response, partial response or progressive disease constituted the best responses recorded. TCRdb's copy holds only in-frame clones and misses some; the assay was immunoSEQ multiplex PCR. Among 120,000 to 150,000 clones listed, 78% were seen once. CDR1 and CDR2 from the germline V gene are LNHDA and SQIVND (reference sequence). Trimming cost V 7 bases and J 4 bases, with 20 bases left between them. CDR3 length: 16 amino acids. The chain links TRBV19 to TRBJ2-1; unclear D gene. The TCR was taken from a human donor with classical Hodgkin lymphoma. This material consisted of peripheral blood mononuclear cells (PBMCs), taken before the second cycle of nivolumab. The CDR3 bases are TGTGCCAGTACCCCCGGAACGGGCAGGCGTTACAATGAGCAGTTCTTC. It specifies CASTPGTGRRYNEQFF.